This T cell receptor beta chain was recovered during a study of control samples from healthy donors and cancer patients. Clones were read by immunoSEQ multiplex PCR, and TCRdb kept only the in-frame ones, dropping some. The table lists some 160,000 clones, about 89% of them singletons. This receptor was obtained from a young man in good health. The source material was blood.

DNA for the CDR3: TGTGCCAGCAGCTCCCGGGGACTAGCGCCCGGGGAGCTGTTTTTT. This sequence encodes CASSSRGLAPGELFF. The chain carries TRBV11-3 and TRBJ2-2; 10 bases are shared with TRBD2. Germline V gene data show CDR1 as SGHNT and CDR2 as YENEEA. CDR3 length: 15 residues. Germline trimming cut 4 bases from V and 6 bases from J; bases unmatched to any gene: 5. The variable domain in full, completed from reference TRBV11-3 and TRBJ2-2, reads EAGVVQSPRYKIIEKKQPVAFWCNPISGHNTLYWYLQNLGQGPELLIRYENEEAVDDSQLPKDRFSAERLKGVDSTLKIQPAELGDSAVYLCASSSRGLAPGELFFGEGSRLTVL.